A selection of T cell receptor beta chains follows, all from one sample in a study of read filtering for tumor transcriptome and immune sequencing. In TCRdb, the reads were re-called with MiXCR into one record per CDR3 protein. Here the sample spans some 48,000 distinct CDR3 sequences, roughly 20% being singletons. Sample: a population of CD138-negative cells sorted from bone marrow. The receptors stem from a donor at least 40 years old with multiple myeloma. CDR3s include the opening cysteine and the closing phenylalanine or tryptophan. The D gene is left open where the match is weak.

CASSLDIPSPLHF TRBV5-1 .
CAGSPRQGEGRAFF TRBV3-1 TRBD1
CASSISAGELFF TRBV19 .
CAISGPGTTGELFF TRBV10-3 .
CSAGGSKPQNNEQLF TRBV20-1 .
CASSIRQGVTQYF TRBV12-3/TRBV12-4 TRBD1
CSVEYRTTNTEAFF TRBV29-1 .
CASSPQEYTEAFF TRBV18 .
CASSLARSATYEQYF TRBV7-9 .
CASRHTGDEQLF TRBV18 .
CSASTGVETQYF TRBV20-1 .
CACTTSRYGSGELFF TRBV28 .
CASSLNQGDDTQYF TRBV5-6 .
CASSRGRRETQYF TRBV2 TRBD2
CASSLQRLETQYF TRBV18 .
CASSLYGEAFF TRBV5-1 .
CASRGPNRNQPQHF TRBV19 .
CASSQGRVTGLFRNQPQHF TRBV4-1 .
CATSVQDTDTQYF TRBV24-1 .
CASSEASGRSNEQFF TRBV6-1 TRBD2
CASSRPGGQNQPQHF TRBV4-1 TRBD1
CSARQEVNTEAFF TRBV20-1 .
CASSFEGDQPQHF TRBV7-9 .
CASSSLGGPSYNEQFF TRBV5-1 .